This TCR beta chain derives from a study of shared clonotypes between healthy human individuals. The CDR3 is made up of 14 amino acids. V was pared by 3 bases and J by 6 bases, with 7 bases of the junction left unmatched. Per germline, CDR1 LNHDA and CDR2 SQIVND (reference sequence). Some clones are missing from TCRdb's copy, which holds only in-frame ones; the method was immunoSEQ multiplex PCR. The table shows 730,000 or so clones, with about two thirds occurring only once. Material for sequencing was memory CD4+ T cells sorted from blood. The sample's subset: CD45RA-negative fraction. The clonotype was recovered from a woman in her thirties in good health. This sequence joins TRBV19 and TRBJ2-7; 8 nucleotides match TRBD1. CDR3 sequence reads: CASSIQGALREQYF. The CDR3 nucleotides read TGTGCCAGTAGTATCCAGGGGGCTTTGCGCGAGCAGTACTTC.